Following are 21 T cell receptor beta chains from one sample sequenced in a study of T cells in Graves' hyperthyroidism and ophthalmopathy. TCR beta CDR3 regions were amplified from RNA transcripts. First-round RT-PCR of the TCR CDR3 relied on the HTBI primer set. MiXCR was run by TCRdb on the multiplex PCR reads, yielding one entry per CDR3 protein. The table records hundreds of thousands of distinct CDR3 sequences, 35% to 40% of them present only once. The sample comprised blood. Receptors were obtained from a man between 18 and 29 years old with Graves' hyperthyroidism.

This clonotype occurred a few times. The rearrangement uses TRBV29-1 and TRBJ2-5; possible D gene TRBD1, 5 bases. Deletions cut 7 bases from V and 1 base from J, with 19 bases between. This CDR3 is built from 15 residues. The germline CDR1 and CDR2 sequences are SQVTM and ANQGSEA. The CDR3 nucleotides read TGCAGCGGTTACTTCCGGTTACAGGCCCAAGAGACCCAGTACTTC. Amino acids: CSGYFRLQAQETQYF.

As to this clonotype: A read error is possible here, since a much larger clone lies one base away. V is TRBV19 and J is TRBJ1-5; D not certain. This CDR3 has 16 amino acids. CDR1 LNHDA and CDR2 SQIVND come from the germline V gene (reference sequence). The V end was cut by 10 bases, the J end by 7 bases, with 26 bases between. Written as DNA, the CDR3 is TGTGCCACTAAGGCGAATCATCGGGAGGTTGGACAGCCCCAGCATTTT. It codes for CATKANHREVGQPQHF.

The chain employs TRBV10-1 and TRBJ1-1; D gene uncertain. The germline V gene encodes CDR1 WNHNN and CDR2 SYGVQD (reference sequence). The CDR3 runs 15 residues. V was cut by 2 bases and J by 1 base, with 11 bases left in between. The CDR3 DNA is TGCGCCAGCAGTGAGAGCCGGCAAACGAACACTGAAGCTTTCTTT. Protein product: CASSESRQTNTEAFF.

The chain employs TRBV2 and TRBJ1-1; no reliable D call. The germline V gene has CDR1 SNHLY and CDR2 FYNNEI. Trimming removed 7 bases at V and 7 bases at J, with 10 bases between. The CDR3 is 11 amino acids. CDR3 DNA: TGTGCCAGCAAGAAAGGATTTGAAGCTTTCTTT. Amino acids: CASKKGFEAFF.

The J gene is TRBJ2-5, the V gene TRBV11-2, with D tentatively TRBD2 (7 bases). Trimming cost V 6 bases and J 4 bases, with 15 bases left between them. CDR3 length equals 14 residues. Germline V gene lookup returns CDR1 SGHAT and CDR2 FQNNGV. CDR3 region: CASSPIGGAETQYF. The CDR3 region has the DNA TGTGCCAGCAGTCCGATAGGGGGGGCAGAGACCCAGTACTTC.

This clonotype was counted ten times or more. V and J are TRBV12-3 or TRBV12-4 and TRBJ1-5; D might be TRBD1 (6 bases). The germline V and J ends were trimmed by 6 bases and 5 bases, with 14 bases remaining between them. This CDR3 contains 14 residues. Here the CDR3 DNA reads TGTGCCAGCAGCCCGAAACAGGGATATCAGCCCCAGCATTTT. Its protein is CASSPKQGYQPQHF.

This sequence joins TRBV7-3 and TRBJ2-7, with D possibly matching TRBD1 (6 bases). This CDR3 contains 13 residues. CDR1 is SGHTA and CDR2 is FQGTGA in the germline V gene. Trimming removed 3 bases at V and 6 bases at J, with 12 bases between. The CDR3 sequence: CASSFQGTGEQYF. In DNA, the CDR3 is TGTGCCAGCAGCTTCCAGGGGACCGGCGAGCAGTACTTC.

This clonotype was found many times. This chain joins TRBV5-1 and TRBJ1-4, with D tentatively TRBD1 (5 bases). The CDR3 has 15 amino acids. CDR1 is SGHRS, CDR2 YFSETQ, per germline. Trimming left V 4 bases short and J 8 bases short, with 18 bases between. The CDR3, as DNA: TGCGCCAGCAGCGGACCCGACCTCCCAGGGGAAAAACTGTTTTTT. This translates into CASSGPDLPGEKLFF.

The table lists this clonotype with a count of one. V gene TRBV7-3 combines with J gene TRBJ2-7; 7 nucleotides match TRBD2. V was clipped by 5 bases and J by 2 bases; unmatched bases: 6. The CDR3 consists of 14 residues. Germline V CDR1 and CDR2: SGHTA, FQGTGA. CDR3 amino acids: CASSRGTMPYEQYF. CDR3 coding DNA: TGTGCCAGCAGCCGCGGGACTATGCCCTACGAGCAGTACTTC.

This clonotype has a count of ten or more. The rearrangement joins TRBV29-1 to TRBJ2-2; D not resolved. The V end was cut by 4 bases, the J end by 6 bases, with 6 bases between. This CDR3 comprises 11 residues. In germline, CDR1 is SQVTM, CDR2 ANQGSEA. CDR3 nucleotide sequence: TGCAGCGTTGGGATCGCCGGGGAGCTGTTTTTT. This translates into CSVGIAGELFF.

This clonotype was detected ten times or more. V is TRBV29-1 and J is TRBJ1-5; 8 bases are shared with TRBD1. Losses at the gene ends were 5 bases for V and 7 bases for J; bases not matched to a gene: 7. The CDR3 totals 13 residues. Per germline, CDR1 SQVTM and CDR2 ANQGSEA. The CDR3 reads CSVSTGASQPQHF. The CDR3 DNA is TGCAGCGTTTCGACAGGGGCCAGCCAGCCCCAGCATTTT.

In its sample, this clonotype was seen a few times. This chain uses TRBV5-1 with TRBJ2-2; no definite D call. Trimming left V 1 base short and J 2 bases short, with 6 bases between. This CDR3 is built from 14 residues. The germline V gene encodes CDR1 SGHRS and CDR2 YFSETQ. The CDR3 reads CASSLTINTGELFF. CDR3 in DNA: TGCGCCAGCAGCTTGACGATAAACACCGGGGAGCTGTTTTTT.

This clonotype was observed many times. This sequence joins TRBV29-1 and TRBJ1-1; 8 nucleotides agree with TRBD1. Trimming at V came to 2 bases and at J to 3 bases, leaving 5 bases not matched to a gene. The CDR3 loop spans 14 amino acids. Germline V CDR1 and CDR2: SQVTM, ANQGSEA. CDR3 in DNA: TGCAGCGTTGAACGACAGGGGATTCACACTGAAGCTTTCTTT. As protein: CSVERQGIHTEAFF.

The rearrangement uses TRBV10-3 and TRBJ2-7; D is tentatively TRBD1 or TRBD2 (5 bases each). Trimming took off 10 bases at V and 2 bases at J, with 15 bases between the two ends. This CDR3 comprises 13 residues. Germline V gives CDR1 ENHRY, CDR2 SYGVKD. The DNA of the CDR3 is TGTGCCAGCAGGGACGGTTTAGCCTACGAGCAGTACTTC. Its protein product is CASRDGLAYEQYF.

This chain uses TRBV12-3 or TRBV12-4 with TRBJ2-7; D might be TRBD2 (6 bases). This CDR3 is 13 amino acids long. Trimming shortened V by 4 bases and J by 5 bases, and 12 bases separated the two germline ends. The CDR3 here is CASSSRGRNEQYF. In DNA, the CDR3 is TGTGCCAGCAGTTCCAGAGGGAGGAACGAGCAGTACTTC.

This chain links TRBV30 with TRBJ2-7, with TRBD1 identical over 7 bases. Losses at the gene ends were 5 bases for V and 4 bases for J; bases not matched to a gene: 2. The CDR3 totals 11 residues. The germline gives CDR1 GTSNPN, CDR2 SVGIG (reference sequence). CDR3 residues: CAWDRDYEQYF. CDR3 bases: TGTGCCTGGGACAGGGATTACGAGCAGTACTTC.

This clonotype was observed a few times. For the CDR3, the DNA is TGCGCCAGCAGCCAAGTATACCAAGAGACCCAGTACTTC. Translation gives CASSQVYQETQYF. The chain links TRBV4-3 to TRBJ2-5; the D is unclear. The CDR3 spans 13 residues. Germline CDR1 LGHNA, CDR2 YSLEER. With 1 base removed from V and 0 bases from J, the gap between germline ends came to 3 bases.

The V and J genes are TRBV29-1 and TRBJ2-7, with TRBD1 matching over 9 bases. The trim removed 4 bases at V and 1 base at J, leaving 5 bases unmatched. This CDR3 has 14 residues. CDR1 is SQVTM and CDR2 is ANQGSEA in the germline V gene. CDR3 coding DNA: TGCAGCGTTGTGGTCGGGACAGGGTCCTACGAGCAGTACTTC. It translates to CSVVVGTGSYEQYF.

This sequence joins TRBV15 and TRBJ1-5; the D gene is possibly TRBD1 (6 bases). The V and J ends lost 3 bases and 2 bases respectively, with 11 bases between them. Germline-derived CDR1 and CDR2 are LNHNV and YYDKDF (reference sequence). The CDR3 covers 15 residues. The CDR3 sequence: CATSSARTGNQPQHF. In nucleotides, the CDR3 is TGTGCCACCAGCAGTGCGAGGACAGGCAATCAGCCCCAGCATTTT.

This clonotype showed up many times. V gene TRBV27 combines with J gene TRBJ1-6, with TRBD1 as a possible D gene (5 bases). CDR3 length: 13 amino acids. Trimming left V 6 bases short and J 6 bases short, with 9 bases between. Germline V CDR1 and CDR2: MNHEY, SMNVEV (reference sequence). Here the CDR3 reads CASRPGGNSPLHF. CDR3 coding DNA: TGTGCCAGCAGACCCGGGGGTAATTCACCCCTCCACTTT.

V usage is TRBV7-2 and J usage is TRBJ1-4; 9 bases are a match to TRBD1. Germline CDR1 is SGHTA and CDR2 is FQGNSA. V lost 5 bases to trimming and J lost 8 bases; unmatched junction nucleotides: 6. The CDR3 totals 14 residues. CDR3: CASSGDREYEKLFF. In DNA, the CDR3 is TGTGCCAGCAGCGGGGACAGGGAATACGAAAAACTGTTTTTT.